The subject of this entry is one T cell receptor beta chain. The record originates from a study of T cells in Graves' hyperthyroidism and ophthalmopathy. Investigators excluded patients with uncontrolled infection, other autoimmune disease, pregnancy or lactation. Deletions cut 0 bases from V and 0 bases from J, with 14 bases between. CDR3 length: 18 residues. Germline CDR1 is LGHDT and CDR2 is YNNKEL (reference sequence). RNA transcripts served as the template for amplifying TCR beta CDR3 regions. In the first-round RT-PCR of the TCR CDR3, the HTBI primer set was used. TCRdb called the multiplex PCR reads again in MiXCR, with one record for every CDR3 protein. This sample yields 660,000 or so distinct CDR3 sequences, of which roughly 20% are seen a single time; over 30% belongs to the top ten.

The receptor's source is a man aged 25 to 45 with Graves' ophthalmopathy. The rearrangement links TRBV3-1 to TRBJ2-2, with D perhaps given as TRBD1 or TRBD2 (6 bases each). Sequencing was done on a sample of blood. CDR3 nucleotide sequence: TGTGCCAGCAGCCAAGAAGGGGGGACAAGGTCGAACACCGGGGAGCTGTTTTTT. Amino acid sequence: CASSQEGGTRSNTGELFF.